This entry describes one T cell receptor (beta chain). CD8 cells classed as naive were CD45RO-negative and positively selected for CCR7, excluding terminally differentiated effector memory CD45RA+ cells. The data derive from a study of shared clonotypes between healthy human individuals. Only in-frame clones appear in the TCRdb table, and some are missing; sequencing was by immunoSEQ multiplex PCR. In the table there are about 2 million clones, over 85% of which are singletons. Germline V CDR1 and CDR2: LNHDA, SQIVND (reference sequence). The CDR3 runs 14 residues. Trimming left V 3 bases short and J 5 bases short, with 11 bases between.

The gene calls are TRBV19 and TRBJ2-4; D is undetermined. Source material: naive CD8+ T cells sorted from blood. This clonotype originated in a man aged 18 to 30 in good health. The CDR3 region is CASSISPPENIQYF. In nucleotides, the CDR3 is TGTGCCAGTAGTATTTCTCCGCCAGAAAACATTCAGTACTTC.